The 23 T cell receptor beta chains below come from one sample, sequenced in a study of shared clonotypes between healthy human individuals. Selected positively for CCR7 and CD45RO-negative, naive CD8 cells excluded terminally differentiated effector memory CD45RA+ cells. Libraries were prepared by immunoSEQ multiplex PCR; TCRdb keeps only in-frame clonotypes and omits some of them. The repertoire has about 2 million clones, around 96% of them found once; the top ten carry roughly 1%. Sequencing input: naive CD8+ T cells sorted from blood. The receptors were gathered from a man aged 18 to 29 in good health.

V gene TRBV11-2 combines with J gene TRBJ1-4; D uncertain. The germline CDR1 and CDR2 sequences are SGHAT and FQNNGV. The V gene lost 5 bases and the J gene lost 4 bases, with 17 bases spanning the gap. This CDR3 comprises 16 residues. CDR3 residues: CASSPPTMAINEKLFF. The CDR3 bases are TGTGCCAGCAGCCCCCCCACGATGGCGATTAATGAAAAACTGTTTTTT. Complete variable domain (other parts from reference TRBV11-2 and TRBJ1-4): EAGVAQSPRYKIIEKRQSVAFWCNPISGHATLYWYQQILGQGPKLLIQFQNNGVVDDSQLPKDRFSAERLKGVDSTLKIQPAKLEDSAVYLCASSPPTMAINEKLFFGSGTQLSVL.

The V and J genes are TRBV27 and TRBJ2-1, with 8 bases lining up with TRBD2. The V gene end was trimmed by 6 bases and the J gene end by 7 bases; junction bases not matched to a gene: 11. The CDR3 is made up of 15 amino acids. The germline gives CDR1 MNHEY, CDR2 SMNVEV (reference sequence). CDR3 nucleotides: TGTGCCAGCAGCCTTTTAGCGGGGTACAAGAATGAGCAGTTCTTC. Amino acids: CASSLLAGYKNEQFF.

This clone occurred once. The rearrangement uses TRBV28 and TRBJ2-7; 14 positions agree with TRBD2. Germline CDR1 reads MDHEN; CDR2 reads SYDVKM. The J segment lost 4 bases and the V segment lost 3 bases, leaving 14 bases of the junction unmatched. The CDR3 consists of 19 residues. CDR3 nucleotide sequence: TGTGCCAGCAGTTTCCCGGGACTAGCGGGAGTAGTTAGAGGTTACGAGCAGTACTTC. Protein product: CASSFPGLAGVVRGYEQYF. Supplemented by reference TRBV28 and TRBJ2-7, the full variable domain reads DVKVTQSSRYLVKRTGEKVFLECVQDMDHENMFWYRQDPGLGLRLIYFSYDVKMKEKGDIPEGYSVSREKKERFSLILESASTNQTSMYLCASSFPGLAGVVRGYEQYFGPGTRLTVT.

About this clone: Different DNA sequences within this sample yield the same CDR3. This rearrangement joins TRBV27 to TRBJ1-1, with D unclear. The germline V gene has CDR1 MNHEY and CDR2 SMNVEV (reference sequence). V lost 5 bases, J lost 0 bases, and 7 bases lay in between. The CDR3 has 13 amino acids. The CDR3 DNA is TGTGCCAGCAGTCCGACGGTGAACACTGAAGCTTTCTTT. It specifies CASSPTVNTEAFF.

The chain combines TRBV10-3 with TRBJ1-6; D is ambiguous. This CDR3 contains 16 residues. Trimming cost V 0 bases and J 0 bases, with 6 bases left between them. Germline assignment: CDR1 ENHRY and CDR2 SYGVKD. This CDR3 is CAISESKASYNSPLHF. In DNA, the CDR3 is TGTGCCATCAGTGAGTCTAAGGCCTCCTATAATTCACCCCTCCACTTT.

The chain joins TRBV4-3 to TRBJ2-2, with TRBD2 matching over 12 bases. The V segment lost 0 bases and the J segment 5 bases; nucleotides outside the gene matches: 10. The CDR3 totals 19 residues. The germline V gene encodes CDR1 LGHNA and CDR2 YSLEER. CDR3 in DNA: TGCGCCAGCAGCCAAGATAAGATGACTAGCGGGAGTAAAACCGGGGAGCTGTTTTTT. Its translation is CASSQDKMTSGSKTGELFF.

The chain joins TRBV10-1 to TRBJ2-3, with D perhaps TRBD1 or TRBD2 (6 bases each). Trimming removed 0 bases from V and 4 bases from J, with 14 bases in between. The CDR3 extends over 16 amino acids. Germline values: CDR1 WNHNN, CDR2 SYGVQD (reference sequence). CDR3 residues: CASSESIGGPADTQYF. The DNA for the CDR3 is TGCGCCAGCAGTGAGTCGATAGGGGGGCCTGCAGATACGCAGTATTTT.

This clone appeared once. The chain combines TRBV29-1 with TRBJ2-7, with 9 nucleotides matching TRBD1. CDR1 is SQVTM and CDR2 is ANQGSEA in the germline V gene. Germline trimming cut 2 bases from V and 3 bases from J; bases unmatched to any gene: 5. CDR3 length: 14 amino acids. Here the CDR3 reads CSVEIMGQGYEQYF. CDR3 DNA sequence: TGCAGCGTTGAAATTATGGGACAGGGCTACGAGCAGTACTTC.

The gene calls are TRBV30 and TRBJ2-4, with D perhaps being TRBD1 or TRBD2 (5 bases each). This CDR3 spans 16 amino acids. The V gene lost 8 bases and the J gene lost 0 bases, with 20 bases spanning the gap. The germline V gene encodes CDR1 GTSNPN and CDR2 SVGIG (reference sequence). As DNA, the CDR3 is TGTGCCCGGGGCGAGGGAATAGGGCTAGCCAAAAACATTCAGTACTTC. Its protein product is CARGEGIGLAKNIQYF.

In DNA, the CDR3 is TGTGCCAGCAGCGAAATTGCCGGACAGGCGGACTATGGCTACACCTTC. It is translated as CASSEIAGQADYGYTF. The chain recombines TRBV7-9 with TRBJ1-2, with 7 bases identical to TRBD1. In germline, CDR1 is SEHNR, CDR2 FQNEAQ (reference sequence). V lost 5 bases and J lost 3; bases outside the gene matches: 12. CDR3 length: 16 amino acids.

The gene calls are TRBV28 and TRBJ1-5; D is unclear. Between the trimmed V and J ends, which lost 3 bases and 7 bases, there was a span of 19 bases. The CDR3 length is 16 residues. Germline V CDR1 and CDR2: MDHEN, SYDVKM. The CDR3 nucleotides read TGTGCCAGCAGTTTCCGCCCGAGCGGGGTAAGGCAGCCCCAGCATTTT. Translated, it gives CASSFRPSGVRQPQHF.

The chain recombines TRBV5-6 with TRBJ1-1; D is ambiguous. Trimming removed 4 bases at V and 4 bases at J, with 14 bases between. The length of the CDR3 is 14 residues. The germline V gene has CDR1 SGHDT and CDR2 YYEEEE. The CDR3 DNA is TGTGCCAGCAGCCACGAATTCGGGGTCACTGAAGCTTTCTTT. It codes for CASSHEFGVTEAFF.

Only one count was recorded for this clone. The chain links TRBV19 to TRBJ1-2; perhaps TRBD1 as D (5 bases). V was trimmed by 7 bases and J by 8 bases, leaving 20 bases between them. This CDR3 is 14 amino acids long. CDR1 is LNHDA, CDR2 SQIVND, per germline (reference sequence). Here the CDR3 reads CASTLTMGEQGYTF. CDR3 DNA sequence: TGTGCCAGTACCCTTACGATGGGGGAGCAGGGCTACACCTTC.

The rearrangement uses TRBV5-1 and TRBJ2-2; weak D call: TRBD1 (5 bases). Germline values: CDR1 SGHRS, CDR2 YFSETQ. Trimming shortened V by 3 bases and J by 1 base, and 10 bases separated the two germline ends. There are 15 residues in the CDR3. The DNA for the CDR3 is TGCGCCAGCAGCTCCGCGACAGAGAACACCGGGGAGCTGTTTTTT. This gives the protein CASSSATENTGELFF.

V gene TRBV6-5 combines with J gene TRBJ2-2; no firm D call. V was shortened by 8 bases and J by 11 bases, with 15 bases between the two germline ends. CDR1 is MNHEY, CDR2 SVGAGI, per germline. This CDR3 has 12 amino acids. The CDR3 sequence is CASESRSGELFF. In nucleotides, the CDR3 is TGTGCCAGCGAAAGCCGTTCAGGAGAGCTGTTTTTT.

The chain has TRBV7-9 and TRBJ1-1; 7 bases align to TRBD1. CDR1 SEHNR and CDR2 FQNEAQ come from the germline V gene (reference sequence). The trim removed 4 bases at V and 0 bases at J, leaving 5 bases unmatched. The CDR3 has 15 amino acids. Written as DNA, the CDR3 is TGTGCCAGCAGCTCCCGGGACAGTCTGAACACTGAAGCTTTCTTT. Amino acid sequence: CASSSRDSLNTEAFF.

Concerning this clone: At the DNA level, this CDR3 is encoded by other sequences in the same sample as well. V usage is TRBV13 and J usage is TRBJ1-1; D gene uncertain. V lost 3 bases and J lost 2, with 4 bases in between. Germline CDR1 PRHDT, CDR2 FYEKMQ (reference sequence). The CDR3 extends over 12 amino acids. CDR3: CASSLSNTEAFF. The CDR3 DNA is TGTGCCAGCAGCTTGTCTAACACTGAAGCTTTCTTT.

The V gene is TRBV4-2, the J gene TRBJ2-1, with D tentatively TRBD1 or TRBD2 (6 bases each). Germline V gives CDR1 LGHNA, CDR2 YNFKEQ. CDR3 length: 16 residues. The ends were cut back, 6 bases at V and 4 bases at J, with 19 bases in the middle. The CDR3 sequence: CASREVVGGGYNEQFF. CDR3 DNA sequence: TGTGCCAGCAGGGAAGTTGTCGGGGGCGGGTACAATGAGCAGTTCTTC.

The chain combines TRBV27 with TRBJ2-1; D uncertain. The CDR3 sequence is 14 residues long. Trimming took off 4 bases at V and 10 bases at J, with 17 bases between the two ends. CDR1 is MNHEY, CDR2 SMNVEV, per germline (reference sequence). The CDR3 loop reads CASSWTAMGTEQFF. Here the CDR3 DNA reads TGTGCCAGCAGTTGGACGGCCATGGGTACGGAGCAGTTCTTC.

The rearrangement uses TRBV13 and TRBJ2-7, with a weak D call TRBD2 (6 bases). The CDR3 loop spans 14 amino acids. The ends were cut back, 3 bases at V and 5 bases at J, with 14 bases in the middle. Germline values: CDR1 PRHDT, CDR2 FYEKMQ (reference sequence). The CDR3 DNA follows: TGTGCCAGCAGCTTTGGGGAGAGCGGGCACGAGCAGTACTTC. As protein: CASSFGESGHEQYF.

This chain uses TRBV2 with TRBJ2-7; D is unclear. CDR1 SNHLY and CDR2 FYNNEI come from the germline V gene. The length of the CDR3 is 16 residues. The V gene lost 5 bases and the J gene lost 1 base, with 18 bases spanning the gap. The CDR3 region is CASSPYPLGESYEQYF. DNA for the CDR3: TGTGCCAGCAGTCCTTACCCTCTTGGTGAATCCTACGAGCAGTACTTC.

This chain connects TRBV2 to TRBJ2-7; D may be TRBD1 (6 bases). Germline CDR1 and CDR2: SNHLY and FYNNEI. V was cut by 8 bases and J by 2 bases, with 13 bases left in between. The CDR3 length is 13 residues. The CDR3 here is CASRQDPAYEQYF. CDR3 sequence (DNA): TGTGCCAGCCGACAGGATCCTGCCTACGAGCAGTACTTC.

The J gene is TRBJ2-7, the V gene TRBV7-9; 9 bases line up with TRBD1. The CDR3 has 16 residues. In germline, CDR1 is SEHNR, CDR2 FQNEAQ (reference sequence). V was clipped by 6 bases and J by 7 bases; unmatched bases: 16. CDR3 nucleotides: TGTGCCAGCAGGCCCTTTGAGACAGGGGGTACGGGAGAGCAGTACTTC. Protein product: CASRPFETGGTGEQYF. Supplemented by reference TRBV7-9 and TRBJ2-7, the full variable domain reads DTGVSQNPRHKITKRGQNVTFRCDPISEHNRLYWYRQTLGQGPEFLTYFQNEAQLEKSRLLSDRFSAERPKGSFSTLEIQRTEQGDSAMYLCASRPFETGGTGEQYFGPGTRLTVT.